This T cell receptor beta chain emerged from a study of cytotoxic CD8 clonotypes in ibrutinib-treated CLL. Using immunoSEQ multiplex PCR, the repertoire was profiled, and TCRdb retains in-frame clones only, with some absent. The table shows some 300,000 clones, with 70% to 80% occurring only once. The germline gives CDR1 SGHDN, CDR2 FVKESK. Trimming stripped 6 bases from V and 2 bases from J, with 16 bases between. The CDR3 contains 15 residues. The receptor's source is a human donor with chronic lymphocytic leukemia. The chain has TRBV14 and TRBJ2-5; tentatively, D is TRBD2 (5 bases). Specimen: PBMCs, collected before ibrutinib treatment. The CDR3 DNA reads TGTGCCAGCAGTCCATTGAGGGAGTTTCAAGAGACCCAGTACTTC. Translating gives CASSPLREFQETQYF.